This TCR beta chain was profiled in a study of blood T cell repertoires in COVID-19. Study background: Samples came from the United States, Italy and Spain, spanning acute and convalescent COVID-19. T cells, B-cell-depleted T cells, or PBMCs provided the cDNA or gDNA that served as material.

The V gene lost 0 bases and the J gene lost 4 bases, with 9 bases spanning the gap. The CDR3 is 14 amino acids. Germline-derived CDR1 and CDR2 are WNHNN and SYGVQD (reference sequence). Authors' processing steps: Estimation of nucleated cell counts relied on the amplification of reference gene primers. The protocol was immunoSEQ multiplex PCR, while the TCRdb copy is restricted to in-frame clones and leaves out a portion. That table is the source of V, J and clone size, and D and trimming were worked out from the DNA. Of fewer than 150,000 clones in the sample, about 87% were seen once. This TCR was sampled from a woman aged 70-85 years with acute or convalescent COVID-19. Sequencing was carried out using peripheral blood. This sequence joins TRBV10-1 and TRBJ2-5, with a weak D call TRBD1 (6 bases). In nucleotides, the CDR3 is TGCGCCAGCAGTGAGTCCCAGGGGATAGAGACCCAGTACTTC. As protein: CASSESQGIETQYF.